This T cell receptor beta chain was captured by sequencing in a study of PD-1 blockade in classical Hodgkin lymphoma. Study outcomes and limitations: TCR diversity at baseline was reported to be reduced in newly diagnosed patients relative to healthy donors. Possible causes of repertoire differences, disease activity or prior therapy, remain undefined.

Stated time point: newly diagnosed, previously untreated cHL patient sample. Purification of CD4+ T cells from thawed PBMCs was performed via magnetic negative selection. The comparison group had newly diagnosed, previously untreated classical Hodgkin lymphoma. This clone has only one observation. No antigen is known for it. Sequence at one end of the junction differs from germline and may be a read error. Some clones are missing from TCRdb's copy, which holds only in-frame ones; the method was immunoSEQ multiplex PCR. The sample yields fewer than 30,000 clones, 80% to 90% seen once. CDR3 length: 13 amino acids. Looked up from germline, CDR1 is SEHNR and CDR2 is FQNEAQ (reference sequence).

Sequencing was carried out using CD4+ T cells from blood. The source is a human donor with classical Hodgkin lymphoma. The V gene is TRBV7-9, the J gene TRBJ2-1; maybe TRBD1 (6 bases). The DNA of the CDR3 is TGTGCCAGCAGCTTAGAGGTCCCTGGGGGCGCGGTCTTC. This encodes CASSLEVPGGAVF.